Below, 18 T cell receptor beta chains from the same sample are listed, as sequenced in a study of beta chain features in type 1 diabetes. Of the isolated RNA, all was reverse transcribed, and so the sequenced material was expressed TCRB transcripts. Produced via immunoSEQ multiplex PCR; TCRdb's table is partial and in-frame only. Of approximately 300,000 clones in the sample, 11% were seen once. The specimen was naive CD4+ T cells from blood. The receptors come from a woman aged 25 to 45 in good health.

The V gene is TRBV28, the J gene TRBJ2-2; the D gene is possibly TRBD2 (5 bases). Per the germline V gene, CDR1 is MDHEN and CDR2 is SYDVKM. The germline V and J ends were trimmed by 6 bases and 1 base, with 15 bases remaining between them. CDR3 size: 16 residues. The CDR3 here is CASSSLPAGNTGELFF. For the CDR3, the DNA is TGTGCCAGCAGCTCCCTCCCCGCGGGGAACACCGGGGAGCTGTTTTTT.

This clone has only a few counts. The chain is built from TRBV28 and TRBJ2-7; D remains ambiguous. This CDR3 is built from 12 residues. Looked up from germline, CDR1 is MDHEN and CDR2 is SYDVKM. V was pared by 7 bases and J by 4 bases, with 11 bases between. The CDR3: CASTDSGYEQYF. Here the CDR3 DNA reads TGTGCCAGCACAGATTCGGGTTACGAGCAGTACTTC.

This clone was seen a few times. This rearrangement joins TRBV10-3 to TRBJ2-1; 12 nucleotides agree with TRBD2. V shed 10 bases and J 7 bases; nucleotides not matched to a gene: 5. Per the germline V gene, CDR1 is ENHRY and CDR2 is SYGVKD. This CDR3 region has 13 residues. The CDR3 loop reads CASELAGGNEQFF. CDR3 in DNA: TGTGCCAGCGAACTAGCGGGAGGTAATGAGCAGTTCTTC.

This clone turned up a few times. V and J are TRBV4-3 and TRBJ2-4, with TRBD2 matching over 8 bases. The CDR3 has 21 residues. The germline CDR1 and CDR2 sequences are LGHNA and YSLEER. The junction had 16 bases not matched to a gene; V was cut back by 0 bases and J by 0 bases. CDR3 sequence reads: CASSQEAQREPHILAKNIQYF. CDR3 nucleotide sequence: TGCGCCAGCAGCCAAGAAGCACAGCGGGAGCCACACATTCTAGCCAAAAACATTCAGTACTTC.

V usage is TRBV19 and J usage is TRBJ1-1; D perhaps matches TRBD1 (6 bases). CDR3 length equals 15 residues. Germline CDR1 and CDR2: LNHDA and SQIVND (reference sequence). V was shortened by 3 bases and J by 1 base, with 12 bases between the two germline ends. In DNA form, the CDR3 reads TGTGCCAGTAGTATGGGGGCGACAAAGAACACTGAAGCTTTCTTT. This encodes CASSMGATKNTEAFF.

This clone occurred a few times. This chain joins TRBV7-3 and TRBJ1-1; no clear D. Per the germline V gene, CDR1 is SGHTA and CDR2 is FQGTGA. Between the trimmed V and J ends, which lost 5 bases and 1 base, there was a span of 8 bases. The CDR3 is 13 amino acids. Here the CDR3 DNA reads TGTGCCAGCAGCGACGGGAAGAACACTGAAGCTTTCTTT. It encodes CASSDGKNTEAFF.

There are a few counts of this clone. The chain recombines TRBV5-1 with TRBJ2-1, with 7 nucleotides matching TRBD2. Unmatched junction bases numbered 16, after V lost 6 bases and J lost 7 bases. Looked up from germline, CDR1 is SGHRS and CDR2 is YFSETQ. This CDR3 has 16 residues. This chain's CDR3 is CASKPAGVSGRNEQFF. The CDR3 region has the DNA TGCGCCAGCAAACCCGCGGGGGTTAGCGGGCGGAATGAGCAGTTCTTC.

This clone came up a few times. The chain employs TRBV18 and TRBJ2-7; 11 bases map to TRBD2. Germline V CDR1 and CDR2: KGHSH, LQKENI. The CDR3 extends over 15 amino acids. With 3 bases clipped from V and 6 bases from J, the junction kept 7 bases outside the gene matches. This CDR3 is CASSPGGTSGSEQYF. CDR3 coding DNA: TGTGCCAGCTCACCGGGAGGGACTAGCGGTTCCGAGCAGTACTTC.

There are a few counts of this clone. This chain links TRBV19 with TRBJ2-7, with 8 bases lining up with TRBD1. CDR3 length: 13 residues. CDR1 and CDR2 from the germline V gene are LNHDA and SQIVND (reference sequence). V lost 8 bases to trimming and J lost 5 bases; unmatched junction nucleotides: 8. CDR3 coding DNA: TGTGCCAGTTCGAGACAGGGGATGGACGAGCAGTACTTC. Its protein is CASSRQGMDEQYF. The full variable domain, completed using reference TRBV19 and TRBJ2-7, is DGGITQSPKYLFRKEGQNVTLSCEQNLNHDAMYWYRQDPGQGLRLIYYSQIVNDFQKGDIAEGYSVSREKKESFPLTVTSAQKNPTAFYLCASSRQGMDEQYFGPGTRLTVT.

This clone was seen a few times. J is TRBJ2-5 and V is TRBV10-3; 7 positions match TRBD1. The J segment lost 3 bases and the V segment lost 2 bases, leaving 0 bases of the junction unmatched. There are 13 residues in the CDR3. Germline V gene data show CDR1 as ENHRY and CDR2 as SYGVKD. CDR3: CAISEGTEETQYF. DNA for the CDR3: TGTGCCATCAGTGAGGGGACAGAAGAGACCCAGTACTTC.

This chain uses TRBV9 with TRBJ1-4; D remains unclear. The germline V gene encodes CDR1 SGDLS and CDR2 YYNGEE. V was shortened by 4 bases and J by 7 bases, with 14 bases between the two germline ends. This CDR3 comprises 14 residues. CDR3 in DNA: TGTGCCAGCAGCACCCAGGTCGGTGGTGAAAAACTGTTTTTT. It translates to CASSTQVGGEKLFF.

This clone was seen a handful of times. The chain is built from TRBV18 and TRBJ2-3; 7 positions match TRBD1. Germline CDR1 reads KGHSH; CDR2 reads LQKENI. The CDR3 is made up of 16 amino acids. J gave up 2 bases and V 3 bases, and 8 bases lay outside the gene matches. The CDR3 coding sequence is TGTGCCAGCTCACCGCCGAGACAGGGACACACAGATACGCAGTATTTT. It is translated as CASSPPRQGHTDTQYF.

Only a few counts were recorded for this clone. The chain joins TRBV5-1 to TRBJ2-3, with 12 bases aligning to TRBD2. The CDR3 covers 16 residues. Trimming took 0 bases from V and 3 from J; bases not matched to a gene: 2. Looked up from germline, CDR1 is SGHRS and CDR2 is YFSETQ. This CDR3 is CASSLDGTSGTDTQYF. CDR3 nucleotide sequence: TGCGCCAGCAGCTTGGACGGGACTAGCGGGACAGATACGCAGTATTTT.

In its sample, this clone was seen a few times. The chain has TRBV11-2 and TRBJ2-3; D unresolved. This CDR3 has 12 amino acids. V was pared by 0 bases and J by 12 bases, with 10 bases between. Germline V gene lookup returns CDR1 SGHAT and CDR2 FQNNGV. The CDR3 DNA sequence: TGTGCCAGCAGCTTAGACGAGTCCTTACAGTATTTT. It encodes CASSLDESLQYF.

The DNA for the CDR3 is TGTGCCTGGAGCTCCGGGACAGGGGGCTCGTTGAGCAATCAGCCCCAGCATTTT. It encodes CAWSSGTGGSLSNQPQHF. The rearrangement joins TRBV30 to TRBJ1-5; 12 bases are shared with TRBD1. The CDR3 runs 18 residues. The germline gives CDR1 GTSNPN, CDR2 SVGIG (reference sequence). Germline trimming cut 3 bases from V and 1 base from J; bases unmatched to any gene: 10.

The table lists this clone with a few counts. The chain is built from TRBV6-5 and TRBJ2-7, with 7 bases lining up with TRBD1. Germline lookup yields CDR1 MNHEY and CDR2 SVGAGI. CDR3 length: 13 residues. The J segment lost 12 bases and the V segment lost 9 bases, leaving 17 bases of the junction unmatched. The CDR3 DNA sequence: TGTGCCAGTGCTGACAGGGAACGTAAAGGACGGTACTTC. This gives the protein CASADRERKGRYF.

The chain couples TRBV18 to TRBJ2-1, with TRBD2 matching over 13 bases. Looked up from germline, CDR1 is KGHSH and CDR2 is LQKENI. This CDR3 region has 17 residues. J lost 1 base, V lost 8 bases, and 8 bases had no gene match. The CDR3 is CASQGLAGSGSYNEQFF. The DNA of the CDR3 is TGTGCCAGCCAGGGACTAGCGGGAAGTGGATCCTACAATGAGCAGTTCTTC.

This clone has just a few counts. This chain connects TRBV4-3 to TRBJ2-1, with a possible D match to TRBD1 (5 bases). The V end was cut by 4 bases, the J end by 5 bases, with 18 bases between. There are 16 residues in the CDR3. From germline, CDR1 is LGHNA and CDR2 YSLEER. CDR3: CASSPTAASGNNEQFF. CDR3 DNA: TGCGCCAGCAGCCCCACGGCGGCTTCAGGGAACAATGAGCAGTTCTTC.